The clone carrying this T cell receptor beta chain was seen just once. Original processing methods: Scientists estimated how many nucleated cells there were by amplifying reference gene primers. Profiling relied on immunoSEQ multiplex PCR, and the TCRdb table lists in-frame clones only, not all of them. V and J calls and clone size are copied from that table; D and trimming were computed from the DNA. This sample has under 300,000 clones, with 75% to 90% found just once. This specimen belongs to a study of blood T cell repertoires in COVID-19. Overall study context: Whether acute or convalescent, the COVID-19 samples came from the United States, Italy and Spain. From T cells, B-cell-depleted T cells, or PBMCs came the material, which was cDNA or gDNA.

The V gene end was trimmed by 2 bases and the J gene end by 0 bases; junction bases not matched to a gene: 7. This CDR3 is built from 17 residues. Germline V gene sequence: CDR1 SGHRS, CDR2 YFSETQ. Material for sequencing was peripheral blood. This sequence originates from a woman aged 60-75 years with active or convalescent COVID-19. The rearrangement joins TRBV5-1 to TRBJ2-3, with TRBD2 matching 9 bases. The chain's CDR3 is CASSFVSGGLSTDTQYF. DNA for the CDR3: TGCGCCAGCAGCTTTGTTAGCGGGGGCCTTAGCACAGATACGCAGTATTTT.